This TCR beta chain emerged from a study of blood T cells in healthy people across ages. Germline trimming cut 1 base from V and 7 bases from J; bases unmatched to any gene: 11. The CDR3 has 17 amino acids. Germline CDR1 reads MNHNY; CDR2 reads SVGAGI (reference sequence). Roughly 10 milliliters of peripheral blood were drawn from each donor. The authors ran a second PCR of 7 to 11 cycles using a sample-barcoded 5' primer and a J-beta primer mix. A single record per CDR3 protein comes from TCRdb applying MiXCR to the 5' RACE reads. This sample has around 500,000 distinct CDR3 sequences, with around 48% found just once. This clonotype was counted ten times or more.

This receptor was obtained from a man older than 75 in good health. Specimen: blood. The J gene is TRBJ2-1, the V gene TRBV6-6, with 9 bases identical to TRBD2. CDR3 amino acids: CASSYLAGAMVVNEQFF. CDR3 nucleotides: TGTGCCAGCAGTTACTTAGCGGGGGCCATGGTTGTGAATGAGCAGTTCTTC.